The present T cell receptor (beta chain) was sequenced within a study of T cells in Graves' hyperthyroidism and ophthalmopathy. Study background: Blood from the periphery was taken at initial diagnosis, before any treatment. Points from the study as a whole: Blood also showed most of the thyroid clonotypes that were expanded above 0.001. The model's output predicted ophthalmopathy at a median of roughly 6 months prior to onset.

TCR beta CDR3 region amplification was performed from RNA transcripts. The HTBI primer set served for first-round RT-PCR of the TCR CDR3. TCRdb ran MiXCR on the multiplex PCR reads and lists one entry per CDR3 protein. The table has about 620,000 distinct CDR3 sequences, 15% to 20% seen once. A word on this clonotype: Its antigen is currently unknown.

Deletions cut 7 bases from V and 1 base from J, with 14 bases between. The V gene's germline CDR1 is SGHRS and CDR2 YFSETQ. This CDR3 contains 14 residues. Sequenced: blood. This chain joins TRBV5-1 and TRBJ1-2, with D unclear. The source of this sequence is a woman aged 25 to 39 with Graves' hyperthyroidism. CDR3 protein: CASRLSGDNYGYTF. The CDR3 region has the DNA TGCGCCAGCCGGTTAAGTGGGGATAACTATGGCTACACCTTC. The whole variable domain, remainder taken from reference TRBV5-1 and TRBJ1-2, is KAGVTQTPRYLIKTRGQQVTLSCSPISGHRSVSWYQQTPGQGLQFLFEYFSETQRNKGNFPGRFSGRQFSNSRSEMNVSTLELGDSALYLCASRLSGDNYGYTFGSGTRLTVV.